The 24 T cell receptor beta chains below were found in one sample sequenced in a study of blood T cells in healthy people across ages. The authors ran a second PCR of roughly 6 to 12 cycles using a sample-barcoded 5' primer and a J-beta primer mix. TCRdb reprocessed the 5' RACE reads via MiXCR and lists one record per CDR3 protein. This table holds about 1.1 million distinct CDR3 sequences, more than 30% found once. Sequenced: blood. These receptors were collected from a man between 18 and 35 years old in good health.

This clonotype was detected a few times. The chain recombines TRBV6-6 with TRBJ1-1; 8 positions match TRBD1. Per germline, CDR1 MNHNY and CDR2 SVGAGI (reference sequence). The CDR3 loop spans 15 amino acids. V was pared by 6 bases and J by 4 bases, with 10 bases of the junction left unmatched. The CDR3 DNA sequence: TGTGCCAGCAGCCTCCGGACAGGGACGGGCACTGAAGCTTTCTTT. Amino acids: CASSLRTGTGTEAFF.

This clonotype came up a few times. The chain combines TRBV5-5 with TRBJ2-3; TRBD2 aligns across 10 bases. The CDR3 covers 17 residues. Germline V gene sequence: CDR1 SGHKS, CDR2 YYEKEE (reference sequence). V lost 1 base and J lost 5; bases outside the gene matches: 10. The CDR3 protein is CASSLWISGGAVDTQYF. CDR3 sequence (DNA): TGTGCCAGCAGCTTGTGGATAAGCGGGGGGGCCGTAGATACGCAGTATTTT.

This clonotype was picked up one time. This chain links TRBV7-9 with TRBJ1-1; 7 bases map to TRBD1. The germline V gene encodes CDR1 SEHNR and CDR2 FQNEAQ (reference sequence). The CDR3 has 13 residues. V trimming: 7 bases; J trimming: 4 bases; junction bases outside the gene matches: 6. CDR3 DNA: TGTGCCAGCAAACAGGGGTCGGGCACTGAAGCTTTCTTT. Protein: CASKQGSGTEAFF.

The chain carries TRBV4-1 and TRBJ1-1; D is unresolved. The germline V and J ends were trimmed by 4 bases and 2 bases, with 11 bases remaining between them. This CDR3 region has 14 residues. Germline V gene data show CDR1 as MGHRA and CDR2 as YSYEKL. The CDR3 reads CASSPTSVNTEAFF. For the CDR3, the DNA is TGCGCCAGCAGCCCTACTTCAGTTAACACTGAAGCTTTCTTT.

As concerns this clonotype: Relative to the germline gene, one junction end is altered; a read error may explain this. The chain has TRBV4-3 and TRBJ1-1; no reliable D call. This CDR3 comprises 15 residues. Germline assignment: CDR1 LGHNA and CDR2 YSLEER. CDR3 DNA: TGCGCCAGCAGCCAAGATGTCGGGGTGAATACTGAAGCTTTCTTT. Translating gives CASSQDVGVNTEAFF.

V is TRBV6-5 and J is TRBJ2-3, with 12 bases that match TRBD1. Per the germline V gene, CDR1 is MNHEY and CDR2 is SVGAGI. The V gene end was trimmed by 3 bases and the J gene end by 6 bases; junction bases not matched to a gene: 13. The CDR3 runs to 18 residues. For the CDR3, the DNA is TGTGCCAGCAGTTATAGGTATCGGGGGACAGGGGGCTCCGATACGCAGTATTTT. Its protein is CASSYRYRGTGGSDTQYF.

The chain employs TRBV28 and TRBJ1-6; 8 bases match TRBD1. The germline V gene has CDR1 MDHEN and CDR2 SYDVKM. The CDR3 extends over 17 amino acids. V was pared by 8 bases and J by 4 bases, with 13 bases of the junction left unmatched. The CDR3 DNA is TGTGCCAGCGGTCCCAGATCCGGGACAGGTTATAATTCACCCCTCCACTTT. Translated, it gives CASGPRSGTGYNSPLHF.

The table lists this clonotype with a few counts. The rearrangement joins TRBV19 to TRBJ1-6, with 7 positions matching TRBD1. Germline V lookup: CDR1 LNHDA, CDR2 SQIVND (reference sequence). The CDR3 is 14 residues long. The trim removed 6 bases at V and 6 bases at J, leaving 5 bases unmatched. The CDR3 protein is CASRPTGSNSPLHF. The CDR3 bases are TGTGCCAGTAGGCCGACAGGGTCTAATTCACCCCTCCACTTT. Using reference TRBV19 and TRBJ1-6 for the parts outside the CDR3, the full variable domain is DGGITQSPKYLFRKEGQNVTLSCEQNLNHDAMYWYRQDPGQGLRLIYYSQIVNDFQKGDIAEGYSVSREKKESFPLTVTSAQKNPTAFYLCASRPTGSNSPLHFGNGTRLTVT.

This clonotype has a count of ten or more. The chain employs TRBV9 and TRBJ2-7, with D tentatively TRBD1 (5 bases). The CDR3 is made up of 14 amino acids. V was pared by 0 bases and J by 5 bases, with 12 bases between. In germline, CDR1 is SGDLS, CDR2 YYNGEE. CDR3 protein: CASSVDRTSDEQYF. CDR3 DNA sequence: TGTGCCAGCAGCGTAGACAGGACATCAGACGAGCAGTACTTC.

The chain links TRBV6-5 to TRBJ2-5; 9 bases fit TRBD1. The J call is doubtful: the DNA matches TRBJ2-7 better. The germline gives CDR1 MNHEY, CDR2 SVGAGI. This CDR3 region has 15 residues. CDR3 nucleotide sequence: TGTGCCAGCAGTTATACCGGGACAGGGAAGTACGAGCAGTACTTC. Its protein is CASSYTGTGKYEQYF.

This chain uses TRBV25-1 with TRBJ2-7; 9 bases line up with TRBD1. The germline V gene has CDR1 MGHDK and CDR2 SYGVNS. CDR3 length: 14 residues. V lost 10 bases, J lost 5 bases, and 12 bases stayed unmatched. In nucleotides, the CDR3 is TGTGCCACCCGCCAGGGACAGGGTGAACACGAGCAGTACTTC. It specifies CATRQGQGEHEQYF.

V gene TRBV6-2 or TRBV6-3 combines with J gene TRBJ1-5; D possibly corresponds to TRBD1 (5 bases). V was cut by 2 bases and J by 4 bases, with 18 bases left in between. The CDR3 totals 17 residues. Germline CDR1 reads MNHEY; CDR2 reads SVGEGT. The CDR3 DNA sequence: TGTGCCAGCAGTTACCTACCCGCCGACAGCAAAAATCAGCCCCAGCATTTT. Its translation is CASSYLPADSKNQPQHF.

The rearrangement links TRBV5-5 to TRBJ2-1, with 9 bases identical to TRBD2. J lost 0 bases, V lost 4 bases, and 5 bases had no gene match. This CDR3 has 16 residues. In germline, CDR1 is SGHKS, CDR2 YYEKEE (reference sequence). The CDR3 DNA reads TGTGCCAGCAGCCACACAGCGGGAGGCTCCTACAATGAGCAGTTCTTC. Amino acids: CASSHTAGGSYNEQFF.

This clonotype was observed at least ten times. This chain links TRBV7-2 with TRBJ2-7; 7 nucleotides match TRBD1. CDR3 length: 15 residues. The V segment lost 1 base and the J segment 3 bases; nucleotides outside the gene matches: 6. Germline values: CDR1 SGHTA, CDR2 FQGNSA. CDR3 coding DNA: TGTGCCAGCAGCTTAGGGGGGACAGCAGACTACGAGCAGTACTTC. Translated, it gives CASSLGGTADYEQYF.

This clonotype was observed at least ten times. This chain connects TRBV10-3 to TRBJ1-2, with 9 bases lining up with TRBD1. The CDR3 has 14 residues. Looked up from germline, CDR1 is ENHRY and CDR2 is SYGVKD. Losses at the gene ends were 5 bases for V and 5 bases for J; bases not matched to a gene: 6. The CDR3 spells CAISNSDRGYGYTF. The CDR3 DNA follows: TGTGCCATCAGTAACTCCGACAGGGGGTATGGCTACACCTTC.

The chain uses TRBV7-8 and TRBJ1-4; D is unclear. CDR3 length: 14 residues. Trimming removed 1 base from V and 7 bases from J, with 10 bases in between. The germline gives CDR1 SGHVS, CDR2 FQNEAQ. The CDR3 here is CASSLDGRVEKLFF. DNA for the CDR3: TGTGCCAGCAGCTTAGATGGGAGGGTTGAAAAACTGTTTTTT.

The chain is built from TRBV5-1 and TRBJ2-2, with 9 bases fitting TRBD1. The V segment lost 4 bases and the J segment 7 bases; nucleotides outside the gene matches: 8. This CDR3 is built from 15 residues. Germline loops: CDR1 SGHRS, CDR2 YFSETQ. This chain's CDR3 is CASSPWTGEDGELFF. CDR3 bases: TGCGCCAGCAGCCCCTGGACAGGGGAGGACGGGGAGCTGTTTTTT. The full variable domain, with the rest looked up from reference TRBV5-1 and TRBJ2-2, is KAGVTQTPRYLIKTRGQQVTLSCSPISGHRSVSWYQQTPGQGLQFLFEYFSETQRNKGNFPGRFSGRQFSNSRSEMNVSTLELGDSALYLCASSPWTGEDGELFFGEGSRLTVL.

This clonotype was recorded a few times. The CDR3 sequence: CASSVSISSTDTQYF. Written as DNA, the CDR3 is TGTGCCAGCAGCGTTTCCATCTCTAGCACAGATACGCAGTATTTT. The chain uses TRBV9 and TRBJ2-3; D not certain. Looked up from germline, CDR1 is SGDLS and CDR2 is YYNGEE. CDR3 length: 15 residues. Trimming stripped 2 bases from V and 0 bases from J, with 10 bases between.

The chain has TRBV10-3 and TRBJ1-2, with no clear D. The CDR3 extends over 16 amino acids. Trimming removed 2 bases from V and 6 bases from J, with 19 bases in between. CDR1 and CDR2 (germline): ENHRY, SYGVKD. The CDR3 coding sequence is TGTGCCATCAGTGAGACTAGGACGTATGAGACTAATGGCTACACCTTC. As protein: CAISETRTYETNGYTF.

The V gene is TRBV20-1, the J gene TRBJ1-1; possibly TRBD1 for D (6 bases). CDR3 length equals 14 residues. V was pared by 3 bases and J by 3 bases, with 14 bases between. Germline values: CDR1 DFQATT, CDR2 SNEGSKA (reference sequence). The CDR3: CSAREYRVHTEAFF. The CDR3 nucleotides are TGCAGTGCTAGGGAATACAGGGTTCACACTGAAGCTTTCTTT.

The genes are TRBV20-1 and TRBJ2-7; possible D gene TRBD2, 5 bases. The CDR3 has 11 residues. CDR1 is DFQATT, CDR2 SNEGSKA, per germline (reference sequence). Trimming stripped 6 bases from V and 4 bases from J, with 10 bases between. The CDR3 DNA reads TGCAGTGCGGAGGACGAATACGAGCAGTACTTC. The encoded protein is CSAEDEYEQYF.

This clonotype came up many times. The chain is built from TRBV12-3 or TRBV12-4 and TRBJ1-2; D possibly corresponds to TRBD1 (5 bases). V lost 6 bases and J lost 2, with 10 bases in between. CDR3 length equals 13 residues. In nucleotides, the CDR3 is TGTGCCAGCAGCCCGACAGAGAACTATGGCTACACCTTC. Protein: CASSPTENYGYTF.

This clonotype was seen ten or more times. This chain connects TRBV20-1 to TRBJ1-2; TRBD1 matches 7 bases. The CDR3 is 13 amino acids. Germline CDR1 and CDR2: DFQATT and SNEGSKA (reference sequence). V was pared by 1 base and J by 5 bases, with 4 bases of the junction left unmatched. CDR3 nucleotides: TGCAGTGCTAGAGGACAGGGCGGGTATGGCTACACCTTC. Encoded protein: CSARGQGGYGYTF.

This clonotype was found a few times. V gene TRBV10-3 combines with J gene TRBJ1-1; a possible D gene is TRBD1 (6 bases). The germline CDR1 and CDR2 sequences are ENHRY and SYGVKD. The CDR3 contains 14 residues. V gave up 10 bases and J gave up 4 bases, with 19 bases separating them. CDR3 amino acids: CATGPTQGGTEAFF. CDR3 sequence (DNA): TGTGCCACTGGACCGACACAGGGAGGCACTGAAGCTTTCTTT.